The clone carrying this TCR beta chain was seen more than once but under ten times. Its antigen is still unknown. TCRdb passed the RT-PCR reads through MiXCR, listing each CDR3 protein once. The table has about 700,000 distinct CDR3 sequences, roughly 14% seen once. This record belongs to a study of response to subunit inactivated influenza vaccine. Study-wide results and caveats: Each seasonal flu vaccination may recruit only limited new T cells, authors suggested.

Trimming cost V 1 base and J 6 bases, with 10 bases left between them. Looked up from germline, CDR1 is SGHDN and CDR2 is FVKESK. The length of the CDR3 is 13 residues. The sequence was collected from a man aged 50 to 59 who received an inactivated influenza vaccine. The rearrangement links TRBV14 to TRBJ2-7; D unresolved. Sample: PBMCs from blood, taken 12 days after vaccination. CDR3 sequence (DNA): TGTGCCAGCAGCCAAGCTGACATTGGCGAGCAGTACTTC. This codes for CASSQADIGEQYF.